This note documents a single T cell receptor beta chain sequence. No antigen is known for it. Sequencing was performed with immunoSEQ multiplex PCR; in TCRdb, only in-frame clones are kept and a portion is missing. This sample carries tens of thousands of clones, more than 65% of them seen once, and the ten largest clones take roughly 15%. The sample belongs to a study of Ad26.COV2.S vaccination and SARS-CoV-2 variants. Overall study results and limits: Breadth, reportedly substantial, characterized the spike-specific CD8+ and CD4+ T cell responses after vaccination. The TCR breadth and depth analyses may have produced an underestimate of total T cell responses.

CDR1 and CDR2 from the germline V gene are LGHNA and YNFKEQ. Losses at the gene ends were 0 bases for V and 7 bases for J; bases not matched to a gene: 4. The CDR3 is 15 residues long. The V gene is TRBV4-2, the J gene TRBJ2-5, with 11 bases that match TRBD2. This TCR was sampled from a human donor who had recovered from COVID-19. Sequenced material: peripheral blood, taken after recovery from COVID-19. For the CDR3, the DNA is TGTGCCAGCAGCCAAGATACCACTAGCGGGGGGACCCAGTACTTC. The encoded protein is CASSQDTTSGGTQYF.